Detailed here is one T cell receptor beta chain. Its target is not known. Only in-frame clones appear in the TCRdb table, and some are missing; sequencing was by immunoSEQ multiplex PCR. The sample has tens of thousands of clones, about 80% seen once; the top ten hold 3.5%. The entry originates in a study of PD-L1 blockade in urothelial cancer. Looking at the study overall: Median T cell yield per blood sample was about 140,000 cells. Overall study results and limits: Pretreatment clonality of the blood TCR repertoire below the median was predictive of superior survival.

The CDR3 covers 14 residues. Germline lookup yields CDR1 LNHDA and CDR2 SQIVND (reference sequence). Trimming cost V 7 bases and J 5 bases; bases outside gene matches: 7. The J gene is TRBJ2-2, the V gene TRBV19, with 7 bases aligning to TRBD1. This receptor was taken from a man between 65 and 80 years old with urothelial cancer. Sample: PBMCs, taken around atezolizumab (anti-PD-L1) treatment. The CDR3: CASNPTGSTGELFF. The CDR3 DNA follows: TGTGCCAGTAACCCGACAGGGTCGACCGGGGAGCTGTTTTTT.